This T cell receptor beta chain appears in the sequencing data of a study of T cells in Graves' hyperthyroidism and ophthalmopathy. CDR1 is SGDLS and CDR2 is YYNGEE in the germline V gene. V shed 4 bases and J shed 2 bases, with 14 bases lying between them. The CDR3 is 15 amino acids. This clonotype was picked up many times. Researchers amplified the TCR beta CDR3 regions from RNA transcripts. The HTBI set primed first-round TCR CDR3 RT-PCR. MiXCR, run by TCRdb on the multiplex PCR reads, gives a single entry per CDR3 protein. The sample contains around 600,000 distinct CDR3 sequences, around 14% of which appear only once.

Sequencing was performed on blood. V usage is TRBV9 and J usage is TRBJ2-3; tentatively, D is TRBD2 (6 bases). The TCR was taken from a woman aged 30 to 39 with Graves' hyperthyroidism. The DNA of the CDR3 is TGTGCCAGCAGCTCACGGGACTCCTACACAGATACGCAGTATTTT. Amino acid sequence: CASSSRDSYTDTQYF. The full variable domain, its missing parts supplied by reference TRBV9 and TRBJ2-3, is DSGVTQTPKHLITATGQRVTLRCSPRSGDLSVYWYQQSLDQGLQFLIQYYNGEERAKGNILERFSAQQFPDLHSELNLSSLELGDSALYFCASSSRDSYTDTQYFGPGTRLTVL.